Shown below are 22 T cell receptor beta chains from a single sample sequenced in a study of blood T cell repertoires in COVID-19. Clones were sequenced by immunoSEQ multiplex PCR, and TCRdb holds only the in-frame ones, with some missing. In the table there are about 350,000 clones, about 88% of which are singletons. The specimen sequenced was PBMCs or T cells enriched from blood (not recorded which). The receptors were sampled from a woman aged 30 to 39 who had recovered from COVID-19.

The chain joins TRBV6-6 to TRBJ1-2; unclear D gene. There are 14 residues in the CDR3. Trimming took off 2 bases at V and 4 bases at J, with 11 bases between the two ends. Looked up from germline, CDR1 is MNHNY and CDR2 is SVGAGI (reference sequence). Here the CDR3 DNA reads TGTGCCAGCAGTTACCGGGCCGAGGGCTATGGCTACACCTTC. Amino acids: CASSYRAEGYGYTF.

The chain carries TRBV5-1 and TRBJ1-1; D might be TRBD1 (6 bases). V lost 0 bases and J lost 1, with 7 bases in between. The CDR3 consists of 14 residues. The germline V gene has CDR1 SGHRS and CDR2 YFSETQ. Here the CDR3 DNA reads TGCGCCAGCAGCTTGGAACAGGGGAACACTGAAGCTTTCTTT. Translating gives CASSLEQGNTEAFF.

V and J are TRBV28 and TRBJ2-7; 7 bases fit TRBD1. The germline V gene encodes CDR1 MDHEN and CDR2 SYDVKM. CDR3 length: 12 residues. Trimming cost V 7 bases and J 4 bases; bases outside gene matches: 4. The CDR3: CASNTGEYEQYF. The DNA of the CDR3 is TGTGCCAGCAATACAGGGGAGTACGAGCAGTACTTC.

The DNA of the CDR3 is TGTGCCATCAATCACGAGACAGGGGGCTACGAGCAGTACTTC. Translated, it gives CAINHETGGYEQYF. The genes are TRBV10-3 and TRBJ2-7; 9 nucleotides align to TRBD1. The CDR3 runs 14 residues. Germline trimming cut 7 bases from V and 3 bases from J; bases unmatched to any gene: 7. Germline V gene data show CDR1 as ENHRY and CDR2 as SYGVKD.

V usage is TRBV11-2 and J usage is TRBJ2-5; TRBD2 agrees at 10 bases. CDR3 length: 16 residues. Germline V gene data show CDR1 as SGHAT and CDR2 as FQNNGV. The trim removed 1 base at V and 0 bases at J, leaving 2 bases unmatched. The CDR3 sequence: CASSLASGRNQETQYF. CDR3 in DNA: TGTGCCAGCAGCTTAGCTAGCGGGAGAAACCAAGAGACCCAGTACTTC.

The J gene is TRBJ2-7, the V gene TRBV2; 10 positions match TRBD1. The CDR3 runs to 14 residues. Trimming at V came to 5 bases and at J to 2 bases, leaving 3 bases not matched to a gene. Germline values: CDR1 SNHLY, CDR2 FYNNEI. The CDR3 coding sequence is TGTGCCAGCAGTTCGGACAGGGGGGCCTACGAGCAGTACTTC. Encoded protein: CASSSDRGAYEQYF.

J is TRBJ1-1 and V is TRBV19; 9 nucleotides align to TRBD1. CDR3 length: 15 residues. V lost 5 bases and J lost 0; bases outside the gene matches: 4. In germline, CDR1 is LNHDA, CDR2 SQIVND (reference sequence). CDR3 sequence reads: CASSLWDRVNTEAFF. The CDR3 region has the DNA TGTGCCAGTAGTCTCTGGGACAGGGTGAACACTGAAGCTTTCTTT.

The chain recombines TRBV7-9 with TRBJ2-3; 14 positions agree with TRBD2. The germline V gene has CDR1 SEHNR and CDR2 FQNEAQ (reference sequence). The CDR3 spans 16 residues. V trimming: 5 bases; J trimming: 6 bases; junction bases outside the gene matches: 7. This CDR3 is CASSPPGLAGADTQYF. DNA of the CDR3: TGTGCCAGCAGCCCTCCGGGACTAGCGGGGGCGGATACGCAGTATTTT.

The rearrangement links TRBV18 to TRBJ1-1; TRBD1 aligns across 11 bases. V lost 3 bases and J lost 5; bases outside the gene matches: 5. Germline V gives CDR1 KGHSH, CDR2 LQKENI. The CDR3 sequence is 15 residues long. CDR3: CASSPGQGAKTEAFF. For the CDR3, the DNA is TGTGCCAGCTCACCCGGACAGGGGGCGAAAACTGAAGCTTTCTTT.

The rearrangement links TRBV6-5 to TRBJ1-3; no clear D. The CDR3 has 12 residues. Trimming removed 6 bases from V and 4 bases from J, with 7 bases in between. The germline V gene encodes CDR1 MNHEY and CDR2 SVGAGI. In DNA form, the CDR3 reads TGTGCCAGCAGCTCTGTAGGAAACACCATATATTTT. Encoded protein: CASSSVGNTIYF.

V is TRBV2 and J is TRBJ1-4; TRBD1 is a possible D gene (6 bases). Germline CDR1 and CDR2: SNHLY and FYNNEI. The CDR3 contains 19 residues. V was pared by 10 bases and J by 3 bases, with 30 bases between. CDR3 DNA: TGTGCCACGGGGGGCCCGACGGCAGGGAGACCTGGGGCTAATGAAAAACTGTTTTTT. It is translated as CATGGPTAGRPGANEKLFF.

The V gene is TRBV6-2 or TRBV6-3, the J gene TRBJ2-1; TRBD2 matches at 11 bases. The CDR3 consists of 17 residues. CDR1 is MNHEY and CDR2 is SVGEGT in the germline V gene. With 6 bases clipped from V and 5 bases from J, the junction kept 12 bases outside the gene matches. The DNA of the CDR3 is TGTGCCAGCAGCCAACCCCCGGGACTAGCGGTAAACAATGAGCAGTTCTTC. Residues: CASSQPPGLAVNNEQFF.

This clone is a singleton in its sample. J is TRBJ2-5 and V is TRBV7-6; the match to TRBD2 covers 15 bases. Germline-derived CDR1 and CDR2 are SGHVS and FNYEAQ. The CDR3 sequence is 16 residues long. Trimming at V came to 5 bases and at J to 4 bases, leaving 5 bases not matched to a gene. In DNA, the CDR3 is TGTGCCAGCAGCCGGACTAGCGGGGGGGCCGGAGAGACCCAGTACTTC. Its protein product is CASSRTSGGAGETQYF.

Comment on this clone: Given a much more abundant clone one base away, this may be a read error. The gene calls are TRBV2 and TRBJ2-1; the match to TRBD1 covers 8 bases. V gave up 4 bases and J gave up 0 bases; unmatched junction bases: 2. CDR3 length: 15 residues. Germline CDR1 and CDR2: SNHLY and FYNNEI. The chain's CDR3 is CASSATGGSYNEQFF. The CDR3 nucleotides read TGTGCCAGCAGTGCAACAGGGGGCTCCTACAATGAGCAGTTCTTC.

V usage is TRBV15 and J usage is TRBJ1-1; D is undetermined. V shed 2 bases and J shed 1 base, with 20 bases lying between them. The CDR3 spans 18 residues. Germline V CDR1 and CDR2: LNHNV, YYDKDF (reference sequence). CDR3 sequence: CATSRLKGFEGRNTEAFF. CDR3 DNA sequence: TGTGCCACCAGCAGACTCAAGGGCTTCGAGGGTCGGAACACTGAAGCTTTCTTT. Using reference TRBV15 and TRBJ1-1 for the parts outside the CDR3, the full variable domain is DAMVIQNPRYQVTQFGKPVTLSCSQTLNHNVMYWYQQKSSQAPKLLFHYYDKDFNNEADTPDNFQSRRPNTSFCFLDIRSPGLGDTAMYLCATSRLKGFEGRNTEAFFGQGTRLTVV.

The chain links TRBV13 to TRBJ2-7, with 8 nucleotides matching TRBD2. This CDR3 spans 16 amino acids. Per germline, CDR1 PRHDT and CDR2 FYEKMQ (reference sequence). J gave up 1 base and V 7 bases, and 12 bases lay outside the gene matches. CDR3 sequence: CASIAPRGEGSYEQYF. CDR3 nucleotide sequence: TGTGCCAGCATCGCCCCGCGGGGGGAAGGTTCCTACGAGCAGTACTTC.

This chain uses TRBV2 with TRBJ1-4, with D possibly being TRBD1 (6 bases). In germline, CDR1 is SNHLY, CDR2 FYNNEI. Between the trimmed V and J ends, which lost 6 bases and 8 bases, there was a span of 19 bases. The CDR3 runs 15 residues. CDR3 coding DNA: TGTGCCAGCAGGAACGCCCAGGGGTTTATGGAAAAACTGTTTTTT. It specifies CASRNAQGFMEKLFF.

A remark on this clone: Other DNA sequences within the sample encode an identical CDR3. V gene TRBV5-1 combines with J gene TRBJ1-2; maybe TRBD1 (5 bases). The germline V gene has CDR1 SGHRS and CDR2 YFSETQ. Trimming left V 4 bases short and J 6 bases short, with 10 bases between. There are 12 residues in the CDR3. The CDR3 loop is CASSLQGDGYTF. The CDR3 DNA is TGCGCCAGCAGCCTTCAAGGGGATGGCTACACCTTC. Complete variable domain (other parts from reference TRBV5-1 and TRBJ1-2): KAGVTQTPRYLIKTRGQQVTLSCSPISGHRSVSWYQQTPGQGLQFLFEYFSETQRNKGNFPGRFSGRQFSNSRSEMNVSTLELGDSALYLCASSLQGDGYTFGSGTRLTVV.

This clone was detected only once. V and J are TRBV3-1 (or the pseudogene TRBV3-2) and TRBJ2-7; D gene ambiguous. The CDR3 is 13 residues long. Trimming pared 1 base from V and 2 bases from J, leaving 6 bases between. Germline lookup yields CDR1 LGHDT and CDR2 YNNKEL (reference sequence). CDR3 coding DNA: TGTGCCAGCAGCCAAGCCGCTACCTACGAGCAGTACTTC. This codes for CASSQAATYEQYF.

V is TRBV5-4 and J is TRBJ2-3, with 13 positions matching TRBD2. V was clipped by 4 bases and J by 0 bases; unmatched bases: 8. The length of the CDR3 is 18 residues. The germline V gene has CDR1 SGHNT and CDR2 YYREEE (reference sequence). DNA of the CDR3: TGTGCCAGCAGCCCTCGGACTAGCGGGGGCTATAGCACAGATACGCAGTATTTT. Translating gives CASSPRTSGGYSTDTQYF.

This clone is a singleton in its sample. The chain recombines TRBV5-1 with TRBJ2-7; 8 bases fit TRBD1. Germline CDR1 and CDR2: SGHRS and YFSETQ. V lost 0 bases to trimming and J lost 5 bases; unmatched junction nucleotides: 1. CDR3 length: 13 residues. The CDR3 coding sequence is TGCGCCAGCAGCTTGGAGGGACAGGACGAGCAGTACTTC. It specifies CASSLEGQDEQYF.

The chain uses TRBV7-9 and TRBJ1-5; possible D gene TRBD1, 5 bases. Germline CDR1 is SEHNR and CDR2 is FQNEAQ (reference sequence). The germline V and J ends were trimmed by 3 bases and 1 base, with 13 bases remaining between them. The CDR3 covers 16 residues. Written as DNA, the CDR3 is TGTGCCAGCAGCTTGGGGGGAGGGGCCAGCAATCAGCCCCAGCATTTT. It is translated as CASSLGGGASNQPQHF.